Many counts were recorded for the clone carrying this T cell receptor beta chain. The data stem from a study of human T cells and chemical hapten exposure. Time point in this sample: pre-sensitization, week 0. As to treatment: therapeutic diphenylcyclopropenone sensitization with weekly scalp DPC. TCRdb re-called the RACE reads through MiXCR, storing one row per CDR3 protein. The sample holds tens of thousands of distinct CDR3 sequences; roughly 9.9% are singletons and the top ten take 14%. This CDR3 region has 13 residues. Trimming pared 5 bases from V and 4 bases from J, leaving 11 bases between. Germline assignment: CDR1 SGHNT and CDR2 YYREEE (reference sequence).

This chain uses TRBV5-4 with TRBJ2-3, with D perhaps TRBD1 or TRBD2 (5 bases each). The clonotype was recovered from a woman between 40 and 50 years old with alopecia areata. Some clones in this sample may be carry-over from other donors' samples. Sequenced material: whole blood, taken in connection with sensitization to the hapten diphenylcyclopropenone (DPC). The CDR3 DNA is TGTGCCAGCAGGGGGGTGGGGTCAGATACGCAGTATTTT. This sequence encodes CASRGVGSDTQYF.